This T cell receptor beta chain appears in the sequencing data of a study of T cells in women clearing cervical HPV infection. Background on the study: Cases: HPV16-related CIN3 or worse on histology, a couple of invasive cancers. Study results and limitations: CIN3+ cases had significantly higher TCR repertoire richness than controls, but evenness did not differ. Unknown T-cell numbers per sample may underlie the richness differences.

Comment on this clone: No antigen is known for it. The read terminates 3 residues ahead of where the CDR3 ends, so the germline J gene completes it.

Each participant carried one incident cervical HPV16 infection only. Here immunoSEQ multiplex PCR was the method, and the copy in TCRdb shows in-frame clones only, minus some. This sample's clone table lists around 18,000 clones. The CDR3 has 11 residues. V lost 6 bases and J 4 bases, leaving 5 bases between the germline ends. In germline, CDR1 is SGHRS, CDR2 YFSETQ. This clonotype was obtained from a woman aged 18-70 years with a cervical HPV16 infection that either progressed to CIN3+ or cleared (not recorded which). Specimen: blood buffy coat. This sequence joins TRBV5-1 and TRBJ1-3; unclear D gene. CDR3 loop: CASTQGNTIYF. CDR3 DNA (partial): TGCGCCAGCACCCAAGGAAACACC.